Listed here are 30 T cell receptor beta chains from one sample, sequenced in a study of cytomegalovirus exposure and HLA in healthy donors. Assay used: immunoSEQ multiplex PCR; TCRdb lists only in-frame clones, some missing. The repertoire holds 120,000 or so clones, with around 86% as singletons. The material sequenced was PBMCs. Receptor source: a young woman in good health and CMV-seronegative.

In nucleotides, the CDR3 is TGTGCCAGCAGCTGGACCGGGACAGGGCGTGAAAAACTGTTTTTT. The encoded protein is CASSWTGTGREKLFF. The gene calls are TRBV11-1 and TRBJ1-4; TRBD1 aligns across 9 bases. CDR1 is SGHAT, CDR2 FQDESV, per germline (reference sequence). V trimming: 4 bases; J trimming: 7 bases; junction bases outside the gene matches: 7. The CDR3 contains 15 residues.

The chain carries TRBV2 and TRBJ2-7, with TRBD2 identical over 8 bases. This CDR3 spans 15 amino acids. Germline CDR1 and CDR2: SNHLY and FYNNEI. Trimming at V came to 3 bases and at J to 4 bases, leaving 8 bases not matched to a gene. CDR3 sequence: CASSDFLAGAYEQYF. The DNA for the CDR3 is TGTGCCAGCAGTGATTTCCTAGCGGGCGCTTACGAGCAGTACTTC.

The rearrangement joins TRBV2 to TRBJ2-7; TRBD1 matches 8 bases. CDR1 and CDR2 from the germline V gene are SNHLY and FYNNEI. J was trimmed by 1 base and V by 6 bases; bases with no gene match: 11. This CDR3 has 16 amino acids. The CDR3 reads CASRKKDREMSYEQYF. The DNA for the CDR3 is TGTGCCAGCAGGAAAAAGGACAGGGAGATGTCCTACGAGCAGTACTTC.

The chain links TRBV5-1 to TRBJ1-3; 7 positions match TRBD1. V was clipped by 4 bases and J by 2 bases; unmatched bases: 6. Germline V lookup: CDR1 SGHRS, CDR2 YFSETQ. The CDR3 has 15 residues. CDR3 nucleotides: TGCGCCAGCAGCATAACAACAGGGGCTGGAAACACCATATATTTT. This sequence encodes CASSITTGAGNTIYF.

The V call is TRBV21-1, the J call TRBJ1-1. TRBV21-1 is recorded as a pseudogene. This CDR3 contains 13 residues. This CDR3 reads CASRTLSDTEAFF. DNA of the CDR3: TGTGCCAGCAGAACCTTGTCGGACACTGAAGCTTTCTTT.

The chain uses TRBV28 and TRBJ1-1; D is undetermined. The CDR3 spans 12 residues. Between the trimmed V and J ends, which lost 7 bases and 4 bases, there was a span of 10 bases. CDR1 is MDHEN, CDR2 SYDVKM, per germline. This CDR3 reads CASTGGSTEAFF. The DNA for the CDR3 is TGTGCCAGCACTGGTGGGAGCACTGAAGCTTTCTTT.

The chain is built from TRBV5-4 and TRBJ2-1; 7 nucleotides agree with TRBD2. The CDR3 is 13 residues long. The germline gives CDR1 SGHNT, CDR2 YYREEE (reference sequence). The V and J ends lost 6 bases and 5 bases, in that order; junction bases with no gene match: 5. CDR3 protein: CASTLAGDNEQFF. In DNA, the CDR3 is TGTGCCAGCACCCTTGCGGGGGACAATGAGCAGTTCTTC.

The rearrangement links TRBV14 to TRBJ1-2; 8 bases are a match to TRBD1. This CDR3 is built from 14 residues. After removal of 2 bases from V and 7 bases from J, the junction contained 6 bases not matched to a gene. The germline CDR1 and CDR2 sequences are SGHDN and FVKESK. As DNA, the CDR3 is TGTGCCAGCAGCCAATTGTCCAGGGGGCTTGGCTACACCTTC. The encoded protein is CASSQLSRGLGYTF.

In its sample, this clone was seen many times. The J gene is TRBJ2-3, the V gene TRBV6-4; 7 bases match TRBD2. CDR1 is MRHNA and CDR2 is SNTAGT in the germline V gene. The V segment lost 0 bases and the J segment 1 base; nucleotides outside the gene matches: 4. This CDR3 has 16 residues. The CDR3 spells CASSDSSSGGTDTQYF. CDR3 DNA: TGTGCCAGCAGTGACTCATCTAGCGGAGGCACAGATACGCAGTATTTT.

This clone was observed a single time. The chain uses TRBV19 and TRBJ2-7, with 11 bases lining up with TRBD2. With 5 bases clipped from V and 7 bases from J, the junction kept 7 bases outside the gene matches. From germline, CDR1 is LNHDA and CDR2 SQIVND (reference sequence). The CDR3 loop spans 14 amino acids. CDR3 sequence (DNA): TGTGCCAGTAGTTTCGGGACTAGCGGCCGGGAGCAGTACTTC. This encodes CASSFGTSGREQYF.

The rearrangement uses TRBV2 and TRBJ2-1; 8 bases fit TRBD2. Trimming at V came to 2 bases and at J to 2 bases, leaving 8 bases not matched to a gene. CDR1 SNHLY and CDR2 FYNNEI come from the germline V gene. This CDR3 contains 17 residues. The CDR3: CASSEFSGVRTYNEQFF. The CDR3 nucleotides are TGTGCCAGCAGTGAATTTAGCGGGGTCCGGACCTACAATGAGCAGTTCTTC.

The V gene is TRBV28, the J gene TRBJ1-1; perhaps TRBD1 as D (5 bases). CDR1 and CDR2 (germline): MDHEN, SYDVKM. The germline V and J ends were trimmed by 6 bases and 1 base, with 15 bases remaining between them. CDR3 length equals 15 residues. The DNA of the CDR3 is TGTGCCAGCAGGGGAAGGAGGGGTTCGAACACTGAAGCTTTCTTT. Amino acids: CASRGRRGSNTEAFF.

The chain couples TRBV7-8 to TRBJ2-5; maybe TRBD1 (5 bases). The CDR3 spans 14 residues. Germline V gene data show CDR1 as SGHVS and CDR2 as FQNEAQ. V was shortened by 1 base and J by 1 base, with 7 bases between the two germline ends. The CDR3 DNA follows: TGTGCCAGCAGCTTAGTCGACAGCCAAGAGACCCAGTACTTC. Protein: CASSLVDSQETQYF.

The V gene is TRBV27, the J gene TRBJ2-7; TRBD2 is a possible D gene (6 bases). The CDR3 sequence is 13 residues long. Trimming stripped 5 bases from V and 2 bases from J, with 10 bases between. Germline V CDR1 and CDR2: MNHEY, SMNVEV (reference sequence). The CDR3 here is CASSGGTTYEQYF. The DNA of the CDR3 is TGTGCCAGCAGTGGGGGGACGACCTACGAGCAGTACTTC.

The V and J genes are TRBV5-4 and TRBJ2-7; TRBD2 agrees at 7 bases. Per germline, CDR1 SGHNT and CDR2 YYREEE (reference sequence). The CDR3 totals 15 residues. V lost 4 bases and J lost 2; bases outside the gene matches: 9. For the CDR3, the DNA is TGTGCCAGCAGCACCGGCGGCGGGAGCGCCTACGAGCAGTACTTC. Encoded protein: CASSTGGGSAYEQYF.

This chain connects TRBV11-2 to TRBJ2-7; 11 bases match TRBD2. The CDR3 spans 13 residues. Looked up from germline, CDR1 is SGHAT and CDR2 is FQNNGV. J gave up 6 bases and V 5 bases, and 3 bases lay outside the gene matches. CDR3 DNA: TGTGCCAGCAGCCCCGGACTAGCGGGCGAGCAGTACTTC. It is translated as CASSPGLAGEQYF.

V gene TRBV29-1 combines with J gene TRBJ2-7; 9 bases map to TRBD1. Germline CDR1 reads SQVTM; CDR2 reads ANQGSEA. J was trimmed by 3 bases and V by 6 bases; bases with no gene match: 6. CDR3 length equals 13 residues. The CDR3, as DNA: TGCAGCGTCCCCGGGACAGGGTTCTACGAGCAGTACTTC. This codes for CSVPGTGFYEQYF.

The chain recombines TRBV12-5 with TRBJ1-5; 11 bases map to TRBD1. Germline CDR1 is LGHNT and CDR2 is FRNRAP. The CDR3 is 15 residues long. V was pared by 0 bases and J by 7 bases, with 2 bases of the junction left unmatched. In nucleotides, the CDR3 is TGTGCTAGTGGTTTGGTAGGGACAGGGGGGCAGCCCCAGCATTTT. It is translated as CASGLVGTGGQPQHF.

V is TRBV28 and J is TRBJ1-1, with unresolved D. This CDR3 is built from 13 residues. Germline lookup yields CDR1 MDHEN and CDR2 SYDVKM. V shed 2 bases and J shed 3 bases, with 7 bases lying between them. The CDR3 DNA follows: TGTGCCAGCAGTTTAGTCGGTTACACTGAAGCTTTCTTT. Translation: CASSLVGYTEAFF.

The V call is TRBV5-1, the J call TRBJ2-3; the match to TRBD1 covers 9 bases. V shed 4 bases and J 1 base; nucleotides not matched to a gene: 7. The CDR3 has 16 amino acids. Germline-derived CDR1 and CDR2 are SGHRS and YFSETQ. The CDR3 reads CASSLTGGVGTDTQYF. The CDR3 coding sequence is TGCGCCAGCAGCCTCACAGGGGGCGTGGGCACAGATACGCAGTATTTT.

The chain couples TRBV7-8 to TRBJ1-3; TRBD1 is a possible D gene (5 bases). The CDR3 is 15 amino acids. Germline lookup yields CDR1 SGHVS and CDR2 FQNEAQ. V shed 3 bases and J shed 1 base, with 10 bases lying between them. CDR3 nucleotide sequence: TGTGCCAGCAGCTTGCAGGGTGGGTCTGGAAACACCATATATTTT. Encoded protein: CASSLQGGSGNTIYF.

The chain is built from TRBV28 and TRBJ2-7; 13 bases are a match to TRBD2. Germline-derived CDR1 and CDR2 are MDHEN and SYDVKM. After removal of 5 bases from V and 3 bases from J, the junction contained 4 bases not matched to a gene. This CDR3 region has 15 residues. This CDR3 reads CASSARTSGSYEQYF. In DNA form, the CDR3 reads TGTGCCAGCAGTGCCCGGACTAGCGGGAGCTACGAGCAGTACTTC.

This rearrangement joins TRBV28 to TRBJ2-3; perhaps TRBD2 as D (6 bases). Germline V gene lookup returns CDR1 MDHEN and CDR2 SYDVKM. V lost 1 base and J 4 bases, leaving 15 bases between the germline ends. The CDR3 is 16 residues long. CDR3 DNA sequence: TGTGCCAGCAGTTTATTGCGGACCGCGGGATCAGATACGCAGTATTTT. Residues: CASSLLRTAGSDTQYF.

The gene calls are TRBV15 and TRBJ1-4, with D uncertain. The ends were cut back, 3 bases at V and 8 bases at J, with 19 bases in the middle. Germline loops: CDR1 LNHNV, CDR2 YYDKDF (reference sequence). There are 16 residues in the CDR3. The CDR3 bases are TGTGCCACCAGCAGGTGGGAGGCGCAGGCGCGGGAAAAACTGTTTTTT. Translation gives CATSRWEAQAREKLFF. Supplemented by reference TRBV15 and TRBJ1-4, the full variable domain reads DAMVIQNPRYQVTQFGKPVTLSCSQTLNHNVMYWYQQKSSQAPKLLFHYYDKDFNNEADTPDNFQSRRPNTSFCFLDIRSPGLGDTAMYLCATSRWEAQAREKLFFGSGTQLSVL.

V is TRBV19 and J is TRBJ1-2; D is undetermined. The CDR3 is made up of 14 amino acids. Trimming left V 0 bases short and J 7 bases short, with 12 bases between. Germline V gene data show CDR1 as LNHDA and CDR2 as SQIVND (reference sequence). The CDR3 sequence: CASSIDSGIGGYTF. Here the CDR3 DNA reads TGTGCCAGTAGTATAGACAGCGGCATCGGTGGCTACACCTTC.

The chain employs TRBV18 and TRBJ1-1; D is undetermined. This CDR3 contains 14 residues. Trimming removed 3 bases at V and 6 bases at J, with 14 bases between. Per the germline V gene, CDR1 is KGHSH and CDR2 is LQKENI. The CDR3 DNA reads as TGTGCCAGCTCACCTTCGTCCCAGGTCTCTGAAGCTTTCTTT. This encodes CASSPSSQVSEAFF.

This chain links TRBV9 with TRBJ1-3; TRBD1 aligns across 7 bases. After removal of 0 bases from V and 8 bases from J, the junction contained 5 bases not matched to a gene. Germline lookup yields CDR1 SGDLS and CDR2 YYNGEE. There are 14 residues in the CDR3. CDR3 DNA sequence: TGTGCCAGCAGCGTAGCGGGACAGTTGGACACCATATATTTT. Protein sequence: CASSVAGQLDTIYF.

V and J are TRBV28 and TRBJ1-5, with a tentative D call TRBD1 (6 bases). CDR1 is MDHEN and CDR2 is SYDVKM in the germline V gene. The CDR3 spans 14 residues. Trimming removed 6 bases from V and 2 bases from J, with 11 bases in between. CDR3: CASRPAGGNQPQHF. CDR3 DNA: TGTGCCAGCAGGCCAGCAGGGGGCAATCAGCCCCAGCATTTT.

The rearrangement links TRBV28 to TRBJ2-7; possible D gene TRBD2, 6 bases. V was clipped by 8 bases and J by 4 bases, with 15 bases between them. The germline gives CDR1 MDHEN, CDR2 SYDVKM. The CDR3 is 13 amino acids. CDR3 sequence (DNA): TGTGCCAGCCTACCCGGGAGCCGGTACGAGCAGTACTTC. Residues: CASLPGSRYEQYF.

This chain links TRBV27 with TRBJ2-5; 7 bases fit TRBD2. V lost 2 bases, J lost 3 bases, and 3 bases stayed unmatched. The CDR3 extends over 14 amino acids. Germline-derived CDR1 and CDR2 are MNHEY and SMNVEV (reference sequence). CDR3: CASSLLGGEETQYF. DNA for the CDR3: TGTGCCAGCAGTTTACTTGGGGGGGAAGAGACCCAGTACTTC.